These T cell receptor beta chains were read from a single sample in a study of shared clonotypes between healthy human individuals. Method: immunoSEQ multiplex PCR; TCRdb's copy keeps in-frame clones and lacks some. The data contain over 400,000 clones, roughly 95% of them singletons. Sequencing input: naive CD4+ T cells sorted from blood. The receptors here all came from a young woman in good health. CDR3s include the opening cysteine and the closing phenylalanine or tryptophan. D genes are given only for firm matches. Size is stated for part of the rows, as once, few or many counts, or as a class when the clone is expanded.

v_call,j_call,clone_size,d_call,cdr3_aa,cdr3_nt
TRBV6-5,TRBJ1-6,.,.,CASSYSSGPPLHF,TGTGCCAGCAGTTACTCGTCCGGGCCACCCCTCCACTTT
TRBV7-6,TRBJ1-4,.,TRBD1,CASSLGQREEKLFF,TGTGCCAGCAGCTTGGGACAGCGGGAAGAAAAACTGTTTTTT
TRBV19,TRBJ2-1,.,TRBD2,CATSSGRAIGNEQFF,TGTGCCACCTCTAGCGGGAGGGCGATTGGGAATGAGCAGTTCTTC
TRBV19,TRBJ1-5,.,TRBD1,CASRRYSGGTADQPQHF,TGTGCCAGTAGAAGATATTCCGGTGGGACAGCGGATCAGCCCCAGCATTTT
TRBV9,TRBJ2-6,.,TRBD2,CASSPGLTSRPDRANVLTF,TGTGCCAGCAGCCCCGGTCTGACTAGCAGACCCGATAGGGCCAACGTCCTGACTTTC
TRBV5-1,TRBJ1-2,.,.,CASSSGPYRASPPYGYTF,TGCGCCAGCAGCTCAGGACCTTACAGGGCTTCTCCCCCCTATGGCTACACCTTC
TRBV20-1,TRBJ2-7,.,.,CSARARGLYF,TGCAGTGCTAGAGCTAGGGGACTTTACTTC
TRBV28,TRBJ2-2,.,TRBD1,CASRGQGKGGELFF,TGTGCCAGCAGGGGACAGGGGAAGGGCGGGGAGCTGTTTTTT
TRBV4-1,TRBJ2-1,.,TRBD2,CASTFLAGTSGINEQFF,TGCGCCAGCACCTTCCTCGCCGGGACTAGCGGCATCAATGAGCAGTTCTTC
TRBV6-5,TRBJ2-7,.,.,CASSLTTSHYEQYF,TGTGCCAGCAGTCTCACAACCTCCCACTACGAGCAGTACTTC
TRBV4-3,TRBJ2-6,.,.,CASSGRQASQSRANVLTF,TGCGCCAGCAGCGGTCGTCAGGCGTCACAAAGTCGGGCCAACGTCCTGACTTTC
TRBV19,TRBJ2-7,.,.,CASSTRSSEQYF,TGTGCCAGTAGTACCCGGAGTTCCGAGCAGTACTTC
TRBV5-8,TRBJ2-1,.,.,CASSWKGHEQFF,TGTGCCAGCAGCTGGAAGGGCCATGAGCAGTTCTTC
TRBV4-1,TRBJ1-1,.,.,CASSQTGLEAFF,TGCGCCAGCAGCCAAACAGGGTTAGAAGCTTTCTTT
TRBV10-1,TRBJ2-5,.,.,CASSENHRETQYF,TGCGCCAGCAGTGAGAACCACCGAGAGACCCAGTACTTC
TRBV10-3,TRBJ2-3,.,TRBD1,CAISPGQISTDTQYF,TGTGCCATCAGCCCGGGACAGATAAGCACAGATACGCAGTATTTT
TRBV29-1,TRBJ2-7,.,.,CSVGDLQVGEQYF,TGCAGCGTTGGTGACCTGCAGGTCGGCGAGCAGTACTTC
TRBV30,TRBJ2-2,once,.,CAFSKDRVTGELFF,TGTGCCTTTTCCAAGGACCGCGTCACCGGGGAGCTGTTTTTT
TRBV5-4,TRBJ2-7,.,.,CASGKRNSYEQYF,TGTGCCAGCGGAAAACGGAACTCCTACGAGCAGTACTTC
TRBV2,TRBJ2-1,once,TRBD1,CASHRGVGNEQFF,TGTGCCAGCCACAGGGGTGTAGGCAATGAGCAGTTCTTC
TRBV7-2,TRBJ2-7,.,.,CASSPGGTGEQYF,TGTGCCAGCAGCCCCGGCGGGACGGGCGAGCAGTACTTC
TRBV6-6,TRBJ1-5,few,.,CASNRQGNQPQHF,TGTGCCAGCAATAGACAAGGCAATCAGCCCCAGCATTTT
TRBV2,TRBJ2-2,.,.,CASREIGTGELFF,TGTGCCAGTCGGGAGATCGGCACCGGGGAGCTGTTTTTT
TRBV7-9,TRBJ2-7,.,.,CASSLIKVSYEQYF,TGTGCCAGCAGCTTAATTAAGGTCTCCTACGAGCAGTACTTC
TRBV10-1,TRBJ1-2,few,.,CASSESGPLGYTF,TGCGCCAGCAGTGAGTCCGGCCCGTTGGGCTACACCTTC
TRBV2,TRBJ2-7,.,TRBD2,CASIRDSGGYEQYF,TGTGCCAGCATACGGGACTCGGGAGGGTACGAGCAGTACTTC
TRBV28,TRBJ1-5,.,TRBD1,CASSFQGAVQPQHF,TGTGCCAGCAGTTTTCAGGGGGCGGTTCAGCCCCAGCATTTT
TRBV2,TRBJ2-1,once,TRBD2,CASRRSSGRLYEQFF,TGTGCCAGCAGGAGAAGTAGCGGGAGGCTCTACGAGCAGTTCTTC
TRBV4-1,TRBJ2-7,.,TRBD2,CASSQEMGLARGVREQYF,TGCGCCAGCAGCCAAGAAATGGGACTAGCGAGGGGAGTGAGGGAGCAGTACTTC
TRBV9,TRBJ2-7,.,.,CASSKGGLYEQYF,TGTGCCAGCAGTAAGGGGGGATTATACGAGCAGTACTTC
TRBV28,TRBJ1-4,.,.,CASSRTNEKLFF,TGTGCCAGCAGTCGAACTAATGAAAAACTGTTTTTT
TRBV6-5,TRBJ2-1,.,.,CASSYSPTGFYNEQFF,TGTGCCAGCAGTTACTCGCCAACGGGGTTTTACAATGAGCAGTTCTTC
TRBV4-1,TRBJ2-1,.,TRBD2,CASSQDETSGIDEQFF,TGCGCCAGCAGCCAAGATGAGACTAGCGGGATCGATGAGCAGTTCTTC
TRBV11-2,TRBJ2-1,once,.,CASSPRSGAPYNEQFF,TGTGCCAGCAGCCCACGTTCCGGGGCCCCTTACAATGAGCAGTTCTTC
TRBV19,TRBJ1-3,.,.,CASRPRGIKSGNTIYF,TGTGCCAGTAGGCCCAGGGGAATTAAGAGCGGAAACACCATATATTTT
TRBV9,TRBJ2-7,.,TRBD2,CASSVSSGSGEQYF,TGTGCCAGCAGCGTGTCTAGCGGGAGTGGCGAGCAGTACTTC
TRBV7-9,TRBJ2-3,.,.,CASSLAVSTDTQYF,TGTGCCAGCAGCTTAGCAGTTAGCACAGATACGCAGTATTTT
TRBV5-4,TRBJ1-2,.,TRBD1,CASSSSGRGRSSGSGYTF,TGTGCCAGCAGCTCCAGTGGCAGGGGGAGGTCTAGCGGATCTGGCTACACCTTC
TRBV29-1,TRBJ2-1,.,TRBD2,CSVGGLAGGSSYNEQFF,TGCAGCGTGGGGGGACTAGCGGGAGGCAGCTCCTACAATGAGCAGTTCTTC
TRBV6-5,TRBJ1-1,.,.,CASQRVARTEAFF,TGTGCCAGCCAAAGGGTAGCGCGGACTGAAGCTTTCTTT
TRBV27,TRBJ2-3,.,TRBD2,CASRLAGGFTDTQYF,TGTGCCAGCCGACTAGCGGGAGGATTCACAGATACGCAGTATTTT
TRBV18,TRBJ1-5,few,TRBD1,CASSPKTGSGNQPQHF,TGTGCCAGCTCACCTAAGACAGGGTCGGGCAATCAGCCCCAGCATTTT
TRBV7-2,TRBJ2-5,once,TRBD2,CASSLEGVAGVRETQYF,TGTGCCAGCAGCTTAGAGGGAGTAGCGGGAGTTAGGGAGACCCAGTACTTC
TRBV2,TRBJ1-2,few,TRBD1,CASSPTGNYGYTF,TGTGCCAGCAGTCCGACAGGGAACTATGGCTACACCTTC
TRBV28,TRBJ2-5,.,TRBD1,CASQTGGIETQYF,TGTGCCAGCCAGACAGGGGGGATAGAGACCCAGTACTTC
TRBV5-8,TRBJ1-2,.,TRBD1,CASRATGALYYGYTF,TGTGCCAGCAGAGCGACAGGGGCGCTATACTATGGCTACACCTTC
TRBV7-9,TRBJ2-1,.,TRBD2,CASSFSGRGNEQFF,TGTGCCAGCAGCTTTAGCGGGAGGGGCAATGAGCAGTTCTTC
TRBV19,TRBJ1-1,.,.,CASSILAEHTEAFF,TGTGCCAGTAGTATTCTGGCTGAACACACTGAAGCTTTCTTT